These 8 T cell receptor beta chains came from one sample sequenced in a study of T cells in Graves' hyperthyroidism and ophthalmopathy (dated by TCRdb to the late 2010s). Library prep was done by multiplex PCR. TCRdb records Illumina HiSeq 2000 as the sequencer. TCR beta CDR3 regions were amplified from RNA transcripts. A first-round RT-PCR of the TCR CDR3 used the HTBI primer set with the Qiagen OneStep RT-PCR kit. TCRdb's own reprocessing of the public reads used fastp at Q25 and MiXCR and kept productive beta chains. Each CDR3 protein gets just one entry, which takes the most common genes and DNA from the rows behind it. The sample records about 540,000 distinct CDR3 sequences, around 42% of which are singletons. The biggest ten clones account for around 7.7% of the sample. The specimen sequenced was peripheral blood or thyroid tissue (not recorded which). The receptors here all came from a woman aged 18-30 years with Graves' hyperthyroidism.

The genes are TRBV5-1 and TRBJ1-5, with no clear D. The ends were cut back, 0 bases at V and 4 bases at J, with 11 bases in the middle. Germline V CDR1 and CDR2: SGHRS, YFSETQ. The CDR3 sequence is 15 residues long. CDR3 DNA sequence: TGCGCCAGCAGCTTGGTAGGTGGCGCGAATCAGCCCCAGCATTTT. Protein product: CASSLVGGANQPQHF.

There are a few counts of this clonotype. The rearrangement uses TRBV7-8 and TRBJ2-5, with 8 bases aligning to TRBD2. Near its end, the DNA agrees better with TRBJ2-4, so the J call may be wrong. Germline V gene data show CDR1 as SGHVS and CDR2 as FQNEAQ. The CDR3 consists of 13 residues. CDR3 sequence: CASSTRGGHIQYF. CDR3 nucleotides: TGTGCCAGCAGCACCCGGGGGGGGCACATTCAGTACTTC.

This chain uses TRBV24-1 with TRBJ2-2; TRBD1 agrees at 10 bases. CDR1 and CDR2 from the germline V gene are KGHDR and SFDVKD. This CDR3 is built from 17 residues. With V trimmed by 5 bases and J by 4 bases, 9 bases remained unmatched. Here the CDR3 reads CATSAIPGQGLTGELFF. The DNA for the CDR3 is TGTGCCACCAGTGCCATTCCGGGACAGGGGCTCACCGGGGAGCTGTTTTTT.

This clonotype was observed many times. The rearrangement joins TRBV13 to TRBJ1-2, with no clear D. The CDR3 sequence is 12 residues long. Germline values: CDR1 PRHDT, CDR2 FYEKMQ (reference sequence). The germline V and J ends were trimmed by 3 bases and 7 bases, with 9 bases remaining between them. The CDR3 protein is CASSLGGLGYTF. The CDR3 DNA reads TGTGCCAGCAGCTTGGGTGGCCTTGGCTACACCTTC.

This clonotype appeared many times. This chain connects TRBV7-9 to TRBJ1-4; D possibly corresponds to TRBD1 (5 bases). CDR3 size: 14 residues. The ends were cut back, 1 base at V and 8 bases at J, with 11 bases in the middle. Germline V gene data show CDR1 as SEHNR and CDR2 as FQNEAQ (reference sequence). The CDR3 sequence is CASSLEQELEKLFF. In DNA, the CDR3 is TGTGCCAGCAGCTTAGAACAGGAGTTAGAAAAACTGTTTTTT.

The chain joins TRBV12-3 or TRBV12-4 to TRBJ1-2; 11 bases are shared with TRBD1. The CDR3 is made up of 17 amino acids. V dropped 5 bases and J dropped 4; count of bases not matched to a gene: 12. This CDR3 is CASSPRDRGYSRYGYTF. The CDR3 coding sequence is TGTGCCAGCAGTCCGAGGGACAGGGGGTATAGCCGCTATGGCTACACCTTC.

This clonotype was recorded at least ten times. The junction does not match germline at one end; this may be a read error. The genes are TRBV11-2 and TRBJ1-5; maybe TRBD1 (6 bases). The CDR3 extends over 14 amino acids. Per germline, CDR1 SGHAT and CDR2 FQNNGV. The CDR3 nucleotides are TGTGCCAGCAGCGTAGACAGGCTTAATCAGCCCCAGCATTTT. Translating it yields CASSVDRLNQPQHF.

The rearrangement uses TRBV20-1 and TRBJ1-4; D ambiguous. The CDR3 contains 11 residues. Germline V gene data show CDR1 as DFQATT and CDR2 as SNEGSKA (reference sequence). V gave up 3 bases and J gave up 8 bases, with 7 bases separating them. The CDR3 DNA is TGCAGTGCTAGGCGCGAGGAAAAACTGTTTTTT. It translates to CSARREEKLFF.